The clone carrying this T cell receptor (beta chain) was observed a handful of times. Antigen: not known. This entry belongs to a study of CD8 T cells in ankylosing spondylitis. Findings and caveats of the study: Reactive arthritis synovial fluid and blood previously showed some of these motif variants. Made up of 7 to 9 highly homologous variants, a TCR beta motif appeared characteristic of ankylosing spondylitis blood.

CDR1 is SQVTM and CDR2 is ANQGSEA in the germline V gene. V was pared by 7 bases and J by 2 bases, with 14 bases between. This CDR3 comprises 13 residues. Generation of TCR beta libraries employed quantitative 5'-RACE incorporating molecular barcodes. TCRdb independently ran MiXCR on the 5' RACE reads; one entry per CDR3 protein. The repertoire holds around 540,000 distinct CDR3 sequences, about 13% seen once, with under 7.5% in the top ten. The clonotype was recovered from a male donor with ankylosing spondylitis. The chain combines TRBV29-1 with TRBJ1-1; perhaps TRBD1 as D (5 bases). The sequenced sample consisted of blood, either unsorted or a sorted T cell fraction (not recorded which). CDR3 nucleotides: TGCAGCGAGCGCCAGACAGTTAACACTGAAGCTTTCTTT. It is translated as CSERQTVNTEAFF.